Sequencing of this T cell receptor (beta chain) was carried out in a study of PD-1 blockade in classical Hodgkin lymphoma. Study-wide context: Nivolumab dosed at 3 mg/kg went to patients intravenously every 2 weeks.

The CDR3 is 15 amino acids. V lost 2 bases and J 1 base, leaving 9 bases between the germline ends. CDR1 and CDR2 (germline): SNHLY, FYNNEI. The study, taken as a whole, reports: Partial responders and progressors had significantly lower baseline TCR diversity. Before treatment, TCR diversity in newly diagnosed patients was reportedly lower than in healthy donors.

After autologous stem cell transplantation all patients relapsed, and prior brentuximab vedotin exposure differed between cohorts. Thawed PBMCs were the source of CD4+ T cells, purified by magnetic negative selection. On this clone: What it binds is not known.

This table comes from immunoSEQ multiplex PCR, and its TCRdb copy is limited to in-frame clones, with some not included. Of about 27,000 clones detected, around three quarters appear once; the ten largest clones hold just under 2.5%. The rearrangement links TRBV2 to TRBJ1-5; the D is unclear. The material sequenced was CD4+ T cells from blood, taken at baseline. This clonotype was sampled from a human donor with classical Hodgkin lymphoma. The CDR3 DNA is TGTGCCAGCAGTGAATTGACGGCAAGCAATCAGCCCCAGCATTTT. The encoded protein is CASSELTASNQPQHF.